These 13 T cell receptor beta chains came from one sample sequenced in a study of spatial heterogeneity in lung cancer (dated by TCRdb to between 2018 and 2021). Library method: 5' RACE. Sequencing relied on a NextSeq 500. TCRdb redid the processing of the public reads, applying fastp at Q25 and MiXCR, and retained in-frame beta chains. Every CDR3 protein is listed once, alongside the most common genes and DNA of its rows. Within this sample are about 1,100 distinct CDR3 sequences, with under 50% of them counted one time only. The ten largest clones add up to roughly 19% of the sample. The label giving this sample's time point can be read as: blood at routine non-recurrence follow-up after resection. The specimen was PBMCs, collected at follow-up. These receptors all come from a female donor with early-stage non-small cell lung cancer.

In the case of this clonotype: This beta chain appears as a stray read in a library generated for alpha chains; its size is not informative. CDR3 coding DNA: TGCAGCGTGCTAGGAGGTTTCACAGATACGCAGTATTTT. Residues: CSVLGGFTDTQYF. The chain is built from TRBV29-1 and TRBJ2-3; possibly TRBD2 for D (5 bases). The CDR3 spans 13 residues. The germline V gene encodes CDR1 SQVTM and CDR2 ANQGSEA. V lost 6 bases, J lost 2 bases, and 12 bases lay in between.

To note about this clonotype: This beta chain is a stray read from a library made for alpha chains; its abundance is not meaningful. The V call is TRBV10-3, the J call TRBJ2-1; 11 bases align to TRBD2. The trim removed 0 bases at V and 9 bases at J, leaving 4 bases unmatched. CDR1 is ENHRY, CDR2 SYGVKD, per germline. This CDR3 has 15 amino acids. The CDR3 nucleotides read TGTGCCATCAGTGAGTCTAGCGGGAGGGCCGGTGAGCAGTTCTTC. This sequence encodes CAISESSGRAGEQFF.

Details on this clonotype: Since the library was made to target alpha chains, this beta chain is a stray read and its abundance is not meaningful. V is TRBV29-1 and J is TRBJ2-5; D not resolved. Per the germline V gene, CDR1 is SQVTM and CDR2 is ANQGSEA. The CDR3 runs to 10 residues. Trimming shortened V by 7 bases and J by 2 bases, and 5 bases separated the two germline ends. The CDR3 coding sequence is TGCAGCGCCGGTCAAGAGACCCAGTACTTC. Amino acids: CSAGQETQYF.

This clonotype was picked up one time. This beta chain is an off-target read within a library intended for alpha chains, so its frequency means little. This chain uses TRBV20-1 with TRBJ2-1, with 8 bases fitting TRBD2. The germline CDR1 and CDR2 sequences are DFQATT and SNEGSKA (reference sequence). The CDR3 is 13 residues long. Unmatched junction bases numbered 5, after V lost 5 bases and J lost 5 bases. This chain's CDR3 is CSALAGGNNEQFF. The CDR3 bases are TGCAGTGCTCTAGCGGGTGGCAACAATGAGCAGTTCTTC.

As regards this clonotype: Since the library was made to target alpha chains, this beta chain is a stray read and its abundance is not meaningful. V and J are TRBV19 and TRBJ2-2; the match to TRBD1 covers 7 bases. CDR1 and CDR2 from the germline V gene are LNHDA and SQIVND (reference sequence). This CDR3 is built from 14 residues. The J segment lost 6 bases and the V segment lost 7 bases, leaving 8 bases of the junction unmatched. The CDR3 loop reads CASIPTGRAGELFF. The CDR3 nucleotides read TGTGCCAGTATTCCGACAGGGCGGGCCGGGGAGCTGTTTTTT.

This clonotype was detected only a few times. This beta chain represents an off-target read in a library built for alpha chains; its size is of limited meaning. V usage is TRBV5-5 and J usage is TRBJ2-5, with a weak D call TRBD2 (6 bases). CDR3 length equals 18 residues. Per the germline V gene, CDR1 is SGHKS and CDR2 is YYEKEE (reference sequence). V was clipped by 3 bases and J by 0 bases, with 21 bases between them. CDR3 DNA sequence: TGTGCCAGCAGCTCCCGGTATCAAATGGGGGGTTACCAAGAGACCCAGTACTTC. Encoded protein: CASSSRYQMGGYQETQYF.

This clonotype occurred a few times. This beta chain is an unintended read in a library built for alpha chains; its size means little. V and J are TRBV19 and TRBJ2-1; TRBD2 matches 8 bases. CDR3 length: 15 amino acids. CDR1 LNHDA and CDR2 SQIVND come from the germline V gene (reference sequence). Trimming removed 3 bases from V and 2 bases from J; junction bases left unmatched: 3. The CDR3 region has the DNA TGTGCCAGTAGTATCCGGGAGGGCCCCTACAATGAGCAGTTCTTC. It translates to CASSIREGPYNEQFF. Looking up the rest from reference TRBV19 and TRBJ2-1 gives the full variable domain: DGGITQSPKYLFRKEGQNVTLSCEQNLNHDAMYWYRQDPGQGLRLIYYSQIVNDFQKGDIAEGYSVSREKKESFPLTVTSAQKNPTAFYLCASSIREGPYNEQFFGPGTRLTVL.

This clonotype was seen a handful of times. A library prepared for alpha chains yielded this beta chain as an off-target read; its size is of little meaning. The chain combines TRBV27 with TRBJ2-7, with D perhaps TRBD1 or TRBD2 (5 bases each). V was cut by 7 bases and J by 2 bases, with 18 bases left in between. CDR3 length equals 15 residues. The germline CDR1 and CDR2 sequences are MNHEY and SMNVEV (reference sequence). The chain's CDR3 is CASTLLGDGTYEQYF. Here the CDR3 DNA reads TGTGCCAGCACCCTCCTAGGGGACGGTACCTACGAGCAGTACTTC.

This clonotype was seen more than once but under ten times. A library prepared for alpha chains yielded this beta chain as an off-target read; its size is of little meaning. The chain links TRBV21-1 to TRBJ1-4; the D call TRBD1 from the table was never checked on the DNA. TRBV21-1 is a listed pseudogene. This CDR3 has 18 residues. CDR3 sequence reads: CASSKVGTGELGWEKLFF. CDR3 bases: TGTGCCAGCAGCAAAGTAGGGACAGGAGAACTCGGTTGGGAAAAACTGTTTTTT.

A remark on this clonotype: This beta chain is off target for a library built for alpha chains, so its abundance means little. The J gene is TRBJ2-2, the V gene TRBV5-1, with D hard to call. This CDR3 is 15 amino acids long. The V end lost 0 bases, the J end lost 8 bases, and 14 bases lay between the germline ends. CDR1 is SGHRS and CDR2 is YFSETQ in the germline V gene. Here the CDR3 reads CASSLAGQAGGELFF. The CDR3 DNA sequence: TGCGCCAGCAGCTTGGCCGGGCAGGCTGGTGGGGAGCTGTTTTTT.

Comments on this clonotype: This beta chain slipped into a library made for alpha chains as a stray read, so its size is not meaningful. The rearrangement uses TRBV15 and TRBJ2-4; 8 bases map to TRBD1. Germline values: CDR1 LNHNV, CDR2 YYDKDF (reference sequence). This CDR3 is 14 amino acids long. V was clipped by 4 bases and J by 6 bases; unmatched bases: 5. Here the CDR3 DNA reads TGTGCCACCAGCACCAGACAGGGGCCAAACATTCAGTACTTC. Encoded protein: CATSTRQGPNIQYF.

Details on this clonotype: This beta chain turned up in a library designed for alpha chains; as an off-target read, its abundance says little. The chain joins TRBV5-1 to TRBJ2-1; a weak D match, TRBD1 (6 bases). The CDR3 covers 15 residues. Looked up from germline, CDR1 is SGHRS and CDR2 is YFSETQ. V lost 0 bases and J lost 4, with 11 bases in between. CDR3 loop: CASSLVQGLYNEQFF. CDR3 coding DNA: TGCGCCAGCAGCTTGGTACAGGGTCTTTACAATGAGCAGTTCTTC.

This clonotype has only a few counts. Because this beta chain is a stray read in a library intended to capture alpha chains, its abundance should not be given much weight. This rearrangement joins TRBV7-9 to TRBJ2-5; D might be TRBD2 (5 bases). CDR3 length: 13 residues. V was cut by 7 bases and J by 2 bases, with 11 bases left in between. CDR1 is SEHNR, CDR2 FQNEAQ, per germline (reference sequence). CDR3 residues: CASNSRDQETQYF. CDR3 nucleotide sequence: TGTGCCAGCAACTCCCGGGATCAAGAGACCCAGTACTTC.